This TCR beta chain was profiled in a study of shared clonotypes between healthy human individuals (dated by TCRdb to 2018 to 2020). About the study as a whole: The cohort included three men and a couple of women between 18 and 49 years of age. Per donor, three plates each were used for CD4 naive and CD4 memory, two for CD8 naive, and one for CD8 memory. Blood TCR repertoires of about five healthy adults were deeply sequenced to estimate repertoire size and the extent of clonotype sharing between individuals. To increase sequencing depth and limit assay-specific biases, different laboratories used diverse techniques to prepare libraries and sequence TCR repertoires. Per donor, leukapheresis produced somewhere between about 0.85 and 10 billion PBMCs.

Using the deep immunoSEQ assay, multiplex PCR amplified TCR CDR3 regions from genomic DNA. For each cell subset, the extracted genomic DNA was distributed evenly across all wells of several immunoSEQ 96-well plates, and each plate served as one replicate. For sorted subsets, each replicate PCR was loaded with roughly 190 ng genomic DNA, equivalent to 30,000 to 35,000 T cell genomes. Purified libraries were measured with a Qubit 3.0 fluorometer, size-checked on a Bioanalyzer 2100, and measured again with the KAPA Library Quantification kit. Every immunoSEQ 96-well plate was sequenced on a separate single-read 150-cycle Illumina NextSeq 550 flow cell. The authors processed their data as follows. Because the immunoSEQ output held only junctional sequences and lacked quality scores, the filtering could not match the filtering applied to full-length reads. To assign V/J genes and CDR3, sequences were annotated against IMGT germline references using PyIR, a Python wrapper for IgBLAST v1.9. Reads with weak V/J assignments (E-value above 1e-6), missing CDR3, stop codons, out-of-frame junctions, or ambiguous translated residues were removed. V3J clonotypes were defined as sequences sharing the same inferred V gene, J gene, and CDR3 amino acid sequence. Percentage overlap between repertoires was calculated by dividing the number of shared unique clonotypes by the size of the smaller repertoire. Three approaches were used to assess repertoire richness: RTK rarefaction, the Chao1 estimator, and Recon v2.1 estimates of unobserved clonotypes. OLGA was used to compute generation probabilities for all TCRbeta clonotypes that the gDNA method yielded from a handful of donors. TCRdb stores this immuneACCESS table with in-frame sequences only. Part of the clones is absent; in the studies checked, under half of the shortfall reflects unresolved V genes, and no reason is known for the rest. That table supplies the V and J calls and clone size; D and trimming were determined from the DNA. This sample has 2 million to 2.5 million clones in its table, and roughly 95% of those were observed once. The ten most abundant clones make up about 0.13% of the sample.

The donors were healthy, HIV-negative adults who had no recently reported acute infections or vaccinations. Every donor was a Caucasian adult living in Nashville, Tennessee, USA. CD4+ T cells were enriched by magnetic negative selection, after which naive cells were positively selected on CD45RA and the negative fraction was taken as the memory subset. Blood was obtained by leukapheresis, after which PBMCs were separated by Ficoll-Histopaque density gradient centrifugation and cryopreserved in liquid nitrogen vapor phase. Purity and quantity of every magnetically sorted T cell population were checked by analytical flow cytometry. Genomic DNA was isolated from every sorted fraction and measured by UV absorbance on a Nanodrop 2000c. Study-level results and caveats: Naive subsets generally had larger estimated clonotype richness than memory subsets. About 4.5% of naive CD4, around 3.5% of naive CD8, roughly 2.4% of memory CD4, and around 0.4% of memory CD8 clonotypes were shared across a few donors. Incomplete sequencing was indicated by rarefaction of sorted-subset datasets, despite the large sequencing depth. Compared with non-shared clonotypes, clonotypes shared by all four sorted-subset donors had higher generation probabilities. Sampling was restricted to blood, and TCR repertoires in tissue are likely to differ from TCR repertoires in blood. The genetic and exposure-history diversity represented was limited by the small number of donors. Pairwise subsampling indicated that sequencing depth was expected to affect the degree of clonotype sharing among donors.

A distance of 13 bases separates the germline ends of V and J, which lose 5 bases and 2 bases respectively. From the cysteine through the phenylalanine, the CDR3 covers 14 amino acids. The only DNA kept is the CDR3, 42 bases in frame from the first base. CDR1 SNHLY and CDR2 FYNNEI were looked up in the germline V gene. This clone occurred once. This clone's antigen is unknown. No much larger clonotype is one base removed from it; base qualities were not supplied. Sequencing was performed on naive CD4+ T cells sorted from blood. The cell subset or site label on this specimen signifies: CD45RA+ positively selected. The sequence joins TRBV2 to TRBJ2-7; there is no confident call for the D gene. The clonotype was recovered from a man between 18 and 29 years old in good health. The CDR3 has the sequence CASSPLAGPYEQYF. Here is the DNA: TGTGCCAGCAGTCCATTAGCAGGCCCCTACGAGCAGTACTTC.